Below are 15 T cell receptor beta chains sequenced from a single sample in a study of cytomegalovirus exposure and HLA in healthy donors. The PCR employed 60 Vbeta primers together with 13 Jbeta primers. TCRdb keeps only in-frame clones here, not all; method: immunoSEQ multiplex PCR. The repertoire consists of some 150,000 clones, with 72% occurring once and the leading ten covering 2% to 3%. The sequencing sample was made of PBMCs. These receptors came from a human donor in good health.

This rearrangement joins TRBV5-8 to TRBJ1-6; D unresolved. V lost 2 bases and J lost 9, with 21 bases in between. This CDR3 contains 17 residues. Germline V CDR1 and CDR2: SGHTS, YDEGEE. CDR3 nucleotides: TGTGCCAGCAGCTTCTCACTAAGACGGGGTCTGAGTTCACCCCTCCACTTT. Translating gives CASSFSLRRGLSSPLHF.

The chain is built from TRBV13 and TRBJ2-7; 7 bases line up with TRBD1. V was clipped by 6 bases and J by 5 bases; unmatched bases: 10. Germline-derived CDR1 and CDR2 are PRHDT and FYEKMQ (reference sequence). The CDR3 contains 14 residues. This CDR3 reads CASRYQTGNNEQYF. Here the CDR3 DNA reads TGTGCCAGCAGATACCAGACAGGGAACAACGAGCAGTACTTC. Together with reference TRBV13 and TRBJ2-7, the CDR3 gives the full variable domain: AAGVIQSPRHLIKEKRETATLKCYPIPRHDTVYWYQQGPGQDPQFLISFYEKMQSDKGSIPDRFSAQQFSDYHSELNMSSLELGDSALYFCASRYQTGNNEQYFGPGTRLTVT.

This clone was counted a single time. The chain has TRBV5-1 and TRBJ2-7; D possibly corresponds to TRBD1 (6 bases). The CDR3 is 15 amino acids. V gave up 4 bases and J gave up 0 bases, with 14 bases separating them. Germline V gene sequence: CDR1 SGHRS, CDR2 YFSETQ. DNA of the CDR3: TGCGCCAGCAGCGGACTTCAGGGGAGCTCCTACGAGCAGTACTTC. Residues: CASSGLQGSSYEQYF.

The V gene is TRBV5-1, the J gene TRBJ2-3; D is uncertain. The germline V gene has CDR1 SGHRS and CDR2 YFSETQ. The CDR3 runs to 15 residues. Between the trimmed V and J ends, which lost 0 bases and 0 bases, there was a span of 8 bases. The CDR3 spells CASSLAPGSTDTQYF. The CDR3 coding sequence is TGCGCCAGCAGCTTGGCCCCCGGTAGCACAGATACGCAGTATTTT. The full variable domain, completed using reference TRBV5-1 and TRBJ2-3, is KAGVTQTPRYLIKTRGQQVTLSCSPISGHRSVSWYQQTPGQGLQFLFEYFSETQRNKGNFPGRFSGRQFSNSRSEMNVSTLELGDSALYLCASSLAPGSTDTQYFGPGTRLTVL.

The chain employs TRBV5-1 and TRBJ1-6, with TRBD1 matching over 7 bases. The ends lost 0 bases at V and 4 bases at J; junction bases unmatched: 4. Germline CDR1 reads SGHRS; CDR2 reads YFSETQ. The CDR3 loop spans 16 amino acids. Written as DNA, the CDR3 is TGCGCCAGCAGCTTGGCGGGACAGAGATATAATTCACCCCTCCACTTT. It codes for CASSLAGQRYNSPLHF.

The chain uses TRBV19 and TRBJ1-2; 9 bases line up with TRBD1. CDR1 is LNHDA, CDR2 SQIVND, per germline (reference sequence). V shed 10 bases, J shed 5 bases, and the junction held 8 bases outside the gene matches. The CDR3 is made up of 13 amino acids. The DNA for the CDR3 is TGTGCCACAAGGACAGGGGAAAGGTATGGCTACACCTTC. This gives the protein CATRTGERYGYTF.

The chain combines TRBV7-8 with TRBJ1-3, with 8 bases fitting TRBD1. The germline gives CDR1 SGHVS, CDR2 FQNEAQ. The CDR3 runs 17 residues. V was clipped by 2 bases and J by 0 bases; unmatched bases: 6. The CDR3 region is CASSLLGDRFSGNTIYF. CDR3 DNA: TGTGCCAGCAGCTTACTGGGGGACAGGTTCTCTGGAAACACCATATATTTT.

J is TRBJ2-3 and V is TRBV7-2; tentatively, D is TRBD2 (6 bases). CDR3 length equals 14 residues. The V gene's germline CDR1 is SGHTA and CDR2 FQGNSA. The V end was cut by 0 bases, the J end by 6 bases, with 10 bases between. The CDR3 DNA reads as TGTGCCAGCAGCTTAGCGGGGGGAGCTGATACGCAGTATTTT. Its translation: CASSLAGGADTQYF.

The CDR3 nucleotides read TGTGCCAGTAGTAATTCCGGATACAGCTCTGGGGCCAACGTCCTGACTTTC. Protein product: CASSNSGYSSGANVLTF. This chain joins TRBV19 and TRBJ2-6; D not resolved. The germline V and J ends were trimmed by 4 bases and 0 bases, with 13 bases remaining between them. Germline V gene sequence: CDR1 LNHDA, CDR2 SQIVND (reference sequence). This CDR3 spans 17 amino acids.

This clone was counted at least ten times. Other DNA sequences in the same sample also yield this CDR3. The V gene is TRBV10-3, the J gene TRBJ1-1, with 8 bases aligning to TRBD1. The CDR3 has 15 residues. Germline values: CDR1 ENHRY, CDR2 SYGVKD. V trimming: 0 bases; J trimming: 2 bases; junction bases outside the gene matches: 2. The chain's CDR3 is CAISESTGGNTEAFF. The DNA of the CDR3 is TGTGCCATCAGTGAGTCAACAGGGGGAAACACTGAAGCTTTCTTT.

This clone has only one observation. This chain links TRBV25-1 with TRBJ2-6, with TRBD2 identical over 7 bases. Germline V CDR1 and CDR2: MGHDK, SYGVNS. Trimming cost V 8 bases and J 8 bases; bases outside gene matches: 6. The CDR3 contains 13 residues. The CDR3 reads CASRPGGTNVLTF. The CDR3 coding sequence is TGTGCCAGCCGCCCGGGGGGAACCAACGTCCTGACTTTC.

The gene calls are TRBV6-4 and TRBJ2-3, with a possible D match to TRBD1 (7 bases). The germline V gene encodes CDR1 MRHNA and CDR2 SNTAGT. The CDR3 spans 16 residues. V was clipped by 4 bases and J by 4 bases, with 18 bases between them. CDR3 sequence: CASSAEQGSGADTQYF. DNA for the CDR3: TGTGCCAGCAGTGCCGAACAGGGGTCGGGGGCAGATACGCAGTATTTT.

The chain joins TRBV7-2 to TRBJ2-1; 15 bases match TRBD2. The V and J ends lost 2 bases and 2 bases, in that order; junction bases with no gene match: 7. The CDR3 is made up of 19 amino acids. CDR1 and CDR2 (germline): SGHTA, FQGNSA. The CDR3 DNA reads as TGTGCCAGCAGCTTATCCGGGACTAGCGGGGGGCGGGCCTACAATGAGCAGTTCTTC. This gives the protein CASSLSGTSGGRAYNEQFF.

The chain employs TRBV5-1 and TRBJ2-3; TRBD1 agrees at 7 bases. The trim removed 4 bases at V and 6 bases at J, leaving 11 bases unmatched. The CDR3 extends over 15 amino acids. Germline V gene sequence: CDR1 SGHRS, CDR2 YFSETQ. CDR3 DNA: TGCGCCAGCAGCCTAGGGACAGTTGTCCCCGATACGCAGTATTTT. It codes for CASSLGTVVPDTQYF.

The gene calls are TRBV27 and TRBJ2-7; TRBD1 aligns across 7 bases. CDR1 and CDR2 from the germline V gene are MNHEY and SMNVEV (reference sequence). The CDR3 runs to 13 residues. Unmatched junction bases numbered 6, after V lost 0 bases and J lost 10 bases. The CDR3 coding sequence is TGTGCCAGCAGTTTATCGGTAGGGGGCCTCCAGTACTTC. Residues: CASSLSVGGLQYF.